The rows below give T cell receptor beta chains drawn from one sample of a study of technical replicates of blood from several donors. This table comes from immunoSEQ multiplex PCR, and its TCRdb copy is limited to in-frame clones, with some not included. The profile covers about 84,000 clones, with 93% appearing a single time and roughly 0.23% taken by the ten largest. Sequenced material: T cells isolated from PBMCs. The receptors here all came from a human donor in good health. Both conserved end residues are part of each CDR3. Fields, in order: CDR3 DNA, CDR3 protein, D gene, J gene, clone size, CDR3 length, V gene. A D gene is named only where the DNA matches it firmly. A clone size is listed for some rows: how often the clone was seen (once, few, many), or a class if it is expanded.

TGTGCCAGCAGTTACGGACTAGCCCGCGAGCAGTACTTC,CASSYGLAREQYF,TRBD2,TRBJ2-7,.,13,TRBV6-5
TGTGCCAGCAGCTCCACCCCAGACAGGGTAAGAAGCGACTATGGCTACACCTTC,CASSSTPDRVRSDYGYTF,TRBD1,TRBJ1-2,.,18,TRBV5-5
TGTGCCAGCAGCTTAGTAGGACATACCTTTAATGAAAAACTGTTTTTT,CASSLVGHTFNEKLFF,.,TRBJ1-4,.,16,TRBV7-9
TGTGCCAGCAGCTTGGCCGAAGGCGGGGATACGCAGTATTTT,CASSLAEGGDTQYF,.,TRBJ2-3,.,14,TRBV5-4
TGTGCCAGCAGCCCCCCTAGCGGGGGGGCCTATGAGCAGTTCTTC,CASSPPSGGAYEQFF,TRBD2,TRBJ2-1,.,15,TRBV9
TGCGCCAGCAGCCAAGGTACTAGCTTATCCTACGAGCAGTACTTC,CASSQGTSLSYEQYF,.,TRBJ2-7,.,15,TRBV4-1
TGTGCCAGCAGCCTATCACAGGGGACCTACTACAATGAGCAGTTCTTC,CASSLSQGTYYNEQFF,TRBD1,TRBJ2-1,.,16,TRBV5-6
TGCGCCACTATCAAGGACAGCCCCACCGGGGAGCTGTTTTTT,CATIKDSPTGELFF,.,TRBJ2-2,.,14,TRBV10-1
TGTGCCAGCAGTCCCTACAGCACAGATACGCAGTATTTT,CASSPYSTDTQYF,.,TRBJ2-3,few,13,TRBV27
TGTGCCATCAGTGCGCCAGCGGGGGGGCCTAGCACCGGGGAGCTGTTTTTT,CAISAPAGGPSTGELFF,TRBD2,TRBJ2-2,.,17,TRBV10-3
TGTGCCAGTAGCATGGGCGCTGGGGCTCTCTATGGCTACACCTTC,CASSMGAGALYGYTF,.,TRBJ1-2,.,15,TRBV19
TGTGCCAGCTCACCACTCAGCACCGGGGAGCTGTTTTTT,CASSPLSTGELFF,.,TRBJ2-2,.,13,TRBV18
TGCGCCAGCAGCGAGGGGACAGAGAGCAATCAGCCCCAGCATTTT,CASSEGTESNQPQHF,TRBD1,TRBJ1-5,.,15,TRBV5-1
TGTGCCAGCAGCTTAGGAGTGGTGGTTAGCGGGGGGTCCTACAATGAGCAGTTCTTC,CASSLGVVVSGGSYNEQFF,TRBD2,TRBJ2-1,.,19,TRBV11-3
TGTGCCTGGAAGGGGGAAACCTACAATGAGCAGTTCTTC,CAWKGETYNEQFF,.,TRBJ2-1,once,13,TRBV30
TGTGCCAGCAGTGACTTTGCGGGAGGGGAGAATGAGCAGTTCTTC,CASSDFAGGENEQFF,TRBD2,TRBJ2-1,once,15,TRBV6-4
TGTGCCAGCACCGAACAGGGCTATGAAAAACTGTTTTTT,CASTEQGYEKLFF,.,TRBJ1-4,once,13,TRBV6-1
TGTGCCAGTAGTATAGATCGGTTGGTAGCGGAGGAGGTAGCCAAAAACATTCAGTACTTC,CASSIDRLVAEEVAKNIQYF,.,TRBJ2-4,.,20,TRBV19
TGTGCCAGCAGTGAAGGCTGGGTAGCGCCCCAGCATTTT,CASSEGWVAPQHF,.,TRBJ1-5,once,13,TRBV2
TGTGCCAGCAGCTTCGGCGGCCTCAACGAGCAGTACTTC,CASSFGGLNEQYF,.,TRBJ2-7,.,13,TRBV5-4
TGTGCCAGCAGCGGAAGACAGGGGGCAGCCGGGGAGCTGTTTTTT,CASSGRQGAAGELFF,TRBD1,TRBJ2-2,.,15,TRBV5-4
TGTGCCAGCAGTTGGGGGAGGGAGCGTGAGCAGTTCTTC,CASSWGREREQFF,TRBD2,TRBJ2-1,.,13,TRBV6-5
TGCGCCAGCAGCTTGGCCCGGGGGGGTGGGACTGAAGCTTTCTTT,CASSLARGGGTEAFF,.,TRBJ1-1,.,15,TRBV5-1
TGCAGCGGGACGACAGGGGGCTCTGTGGACTATGGCTACACCTTC,CSGTTGGSVDYGYTF,TRBD1,TRBJ1-2,.,15,TRBV29-1
TGTGCCAGTAGTTCCACAGGGGGTAACTCACCCCTCCACTTT,CASSSTGGNSPLHF,TRBD1,TRBJ1-6,.,14,TRBV19
TGCGCCAGCAGCCAAGATCTTTGGAGGGGCAGGGCGAACTATGGCTACACCTTC,CASSQDLWRGRANYGYTF,.,TRBJ1-2,.,18,TRBV4-1
TGCAGCGTAGGAGCCCCTGAAGCTTTCTTT,CSVGAPEAFF,.,TRBJ1-1,.,10,TRBV29-1
TGTGCCAGCAGCTTAGCCTATCAAGAGACCCAGTACTTC,CASSLAYQETQYF,.,TRBJ2-5,.,13,TRBV11-2
TGCGCCAGCAGACCGACAGGGTTTGATTCGGAGACCCAGTACTTC,CASRPTGFDSETQYF,TRBD1,TRBJ2-5,.,15,TRBV5-1
TGTGCCAGCAGCTCCACCATAGTTGCCGGGACAGGGGGTAGAGAGACCCAGTACTTC,CASSSTIVAGTGGRETQYF,TRBD1,TRBJ2-5,.,19,TRBV7-9
TGTGCCACCGGGGAGGACACAGATACGCAGTATTTT,CATGEDTDTQYF,.,TRBJ2-3,.,12,TRBV7-9
TGTGCCAGCAGCTTAGTCCTGAGCCAAGAGACCCAGTACTTC,CASSLVLSQETQYF,.,TRBJ2-5,once,14,TRBV11-2
TGCGCCAGCAGCCCCGGTTTCGCTACTGAAGCTTTCTTT,CASSPGFATEAFF,.,TRBJ1-1,.,13,TRBV5-1
TGTGCCAGCAGTACTCGGGACACACTCTACGAGCAGTACTTC,CASSTRDTLYEQYF,.,TRBJ2-7,.,14,TRBV27
TGTGCCAGCATTCCCGACAGGGGACATGGCTACACCTTC,CASIPDRGHGYTF,TRBD1,TRBJ1-2,.,13,TRBV7-9
TGTGCCAGCAGCTCGACAGGGGAGACTAATGAAAAACTGTTTTTT,CASSSTGETNEKLFF,TRBD1,TRBJ1-4,.,15,TRBV5-6
TGTGCCAGCAGCTTTTTTGACAGGGAGAAAGATGGCTACACCTTC,CASSFFDREKDGYTF,TRBD1,TRBJ1-2,.,15,TRBV7-8
TGTGCCAGCAGTTTAGGACAGGGGAACACTGAAGCTTTCTTT,CASSLGQGNTEAFF,TRBD1,TRBJ1-1,.,14,TRBV6-5
TGTGCCAGCAGTGGCGGGGGGGGAGAGACCCAGTACTTC,CASSGGGGETQYF,TRBD2,TRBJ2-5,.,13,TRBV6-1
TGTGCCAGCAGCCAGCCTGGACAGGATCTTTGGGGAACTAGCGGATACGAGCAGTACTTC,CASSQPGQDLWGTSGYEQYF,.,TRBJ2-7,.,20,TRBV7-8
TGTGCCAGCAGCACCCTTAGCGGGAGGGCCAATGAGCAGTTCTTC,CASSTLSGRANEQFF,TRBD2,TRBJ2-1,.,15,TRBV28
TGTGCCAGCAGTATGCAAAAGGGGACTAAAGAGACCCAGTACTTC,CASSMQKGTKETQYF,TRBD2,TRBJ2-5,once,15,TRBV6-5
TGTGCCACCTTGGGGCAGCGGGAGGTTATCACAGATACGCAGTATTTT,CATLGQREVITDTQYF,TRBD2,TRBJ2-3,once,16,TRBV2
TGTGCCAGCAGCTTATGGGGGCGAGGTAGCACTGAAGCTTTCTTT,CASSLWGRGSTEAFF,.,TRBJ1-1,.,15,TRBV7-9
TGCGCCAGCAGCGCGACGTTAGACAGGGTCCACGAGCAGTACTTC,CASSATLDRVHEQYF,TRBD1,TRBJ2-7,.,15,TRBV4-1
TGCGCCAGCAGCGCAGGGGTCGTGAACACTGAAGCTTTCTTT,CASSAGVVNTEAFF,.,TRBJ1-1,.,14,TRBV5-1
TGTGCCAGCAGCTTACATCTAGCGGGGGGCCCAAGCACAGATACGCAGTATTTT,CASSLHLAGGPSTDTQYF,TRBD2,TRBJ2-3,once,18,TRBV7-9
TGTGCCAGCAGCTTCCGGGCCGGGGGAGATACGCAGTATTTT,CASSFRAGGDTQYF,.,TRBJ2-3,.,14,TRBV5-6
TGTGCCAGCAGCGAATCCCCGGCTAGCTCAGAGACCCAGTACTTC,CASSESPASSETQYF,.,TRBJ2-5,once,15,TRBV9
TGTGCCAGCAGTTGGGAAACGGGGAGGGTTACTGAAGCTTTCTTT,CASSWETGRVTEAFF,.,TRBJ1-1,.,15,TRBV6-6